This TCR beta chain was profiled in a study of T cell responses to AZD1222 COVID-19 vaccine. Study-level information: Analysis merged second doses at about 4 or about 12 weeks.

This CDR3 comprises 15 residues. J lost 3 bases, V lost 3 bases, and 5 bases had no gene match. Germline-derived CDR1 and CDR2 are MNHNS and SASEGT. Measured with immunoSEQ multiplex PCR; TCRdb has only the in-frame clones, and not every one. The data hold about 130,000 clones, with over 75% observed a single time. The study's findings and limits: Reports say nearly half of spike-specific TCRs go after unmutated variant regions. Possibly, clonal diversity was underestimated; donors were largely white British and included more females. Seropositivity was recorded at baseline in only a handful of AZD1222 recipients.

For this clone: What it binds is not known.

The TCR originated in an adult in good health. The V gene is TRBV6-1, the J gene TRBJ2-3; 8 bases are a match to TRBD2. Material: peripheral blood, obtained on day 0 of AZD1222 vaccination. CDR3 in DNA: TGTGCCAGCAGTGAGCGGGAGGAGCGAACAGATACGCAGTATTTT. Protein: CASSEREERTDTQYF.